Below are 10 T cell receptor beta chains sequenced from a single sample in a study of cytotoxic CD8 clonotypes in ibrutinib-treated CLL (dated by TCRdb to about 2021). Libraries were constructed by the immunoSEQ multiplex PCR assay. The immuneACCESS repertoire file appears here via TCRdb, limited to in-frame rearrangements. These files lack a portion of the clones; in checked studies, under half of the deficit traces to unresolved V genes, and the cause of the others is not known. This sample lists 160,000 or so clones; more than 80% were detected once. Under 5.5% of the sample is held by the ten biggest clonotypes. The time point label corresponds to: around 25 months on ibrutinib. The source material was PBMCs, sampled after 24 months of ibrutinib treatment. All receptors derive from a human donor with chronic lymphocytic leukemia.

The rearrangement joins TRBV19 to TRBJ2-7, with D unclear. Germline V gene data show CDR1 as LNHDA and CDR2 as SQIVND (reference sequence). Between the trimmed V and J ends, which lost 6 bases and 7 bases, there was a span of 16 bases. This CDR3 has 13 residues. CDR3 coding DNA: TGTGCCAGTAGCCCCCAAGGTTCTCGGGAGCAGTACTTC. Protein sequence: CASSPQGSREQYF.

The chain has TRBV2 and TRBJ1-5; no definite D call. This CDR3 contains 12 residues. CDR1 is SNHLY, CDR2 FYNNEI, per germline. The ends were cut back, 7 bases at V and 7 bases at J, with 11 bases in the middle. For the CDR3, the DNA is TGTGCCAGCACCGCGGGAAACCAGCCCCAGCATTTT. As protein: CASTAGNQPQHF.

The V call is TRBV28, the J call TRBJ2-7, with 10 bases matching TRBD1. Germline CDR1 reads MDHEN; CDR2 reads SYDVKM. The V and J ends lost 4 bases and 5 bases, in that order; junction bases with no gene match: 17. The CDR3 is made up of 18 amino acids. CDR3 sequence: CASSSPGTGEVLSNEQYF. The DNA of the CDR3 is TGTGCCAGCAGTTCACCCGGGACAGGGGAGGTCCTCTCGAACGAGCAGTACTTC. The full variable domain, completed using reference TRBV28 and TRBJ2-7, is DVKVTQSSRYLVKRTGEKVFLECVQDMDHENMFWYRQDPGLGLRLIYFSYDVKMKEKGDIPEGYSVSREKKERFSLILESASTNQTSMYLCASSSPGTGEVLSNEQYFGPGTRLTVT.

The chain carries TRBV9 and TRBJ2-3; 7 nucleotides align to TRBD2. CDR1 and CDR2 (germline): SGDLS, YYNGEE. Trimming took 2 bases from V and 0 from J; bases not matched to a gene: 9. This CDR3 is 17 amino acids long. CDR3 residues: CASSVPPGGPSTDTQYF. The CDR3, as DNA: TGTGCCAGCAGCGTTCCTCCGGGAGGCCCAAGCACAGATACGCAGTATTTT.

This rearrangement joins TRBV28 to TRBJ1-5, with D perhaps matching TRBD1 (5 bases). V was trimmed by 3 bases and J by 4 bases, leaving 16 bases between them. CDR1 MDHEN and CDR2 SYDVKM come from the germline V gene. This CDR3 is 16 amino acids long. The CDR3: CASSFPGRGKNQPQHF. The CDR3 DNA is TGTGCCAGCAGTTTCCCGGGACGAGGGAAGAATCAGCCCCAGCATTTT.

This clone was recorded once. The chain couples TRBV5-6 to TRBJ2-1, with 10 positions matching TRBD2. Trimming cost V 2 bases and J 9 bases; bases outside gene matches: 11. The CDR3 covers 16 residues. Germline CDR1 reads SGHDT; CDR2 reads YYEEEE. CDR3 loop: CASSLAGLAEAGEQFF. The CDR3 region has the DNA TGTGCCAGCAGCTTAGCTGGACTAGCGGAAGCGGGTGAGCAGTTCTTC.

This clone was counted only a few times. The rearrangement uses TRBV12-5 and TRBJ1-1, with D perhaps matching TRBD1 (6 bases). This CDR3 is 14 amino acids long. Germline CDR1 LGHNT, CDR2 FRNRAP. The V gene lost 1 base and the J gene lost 1 base, with 7 bases spanning the gap. The CDR3 here is CASGLETGNTEAFF. CDR3 sequence (DNA): TGTGCTAGTGGTTTGGAGACAGGGAACACTGAAGCTTTCTTT.

The chain has TRBV5-1 and TRBJ2-7, with no clear D. Per germline, CDR1 SGHRS and CDR2 YFSETQ. The length of the CDR3 is 12 residues. Trimming cost V 0 bases and J 5 bases, with 6 bases left between them. The CDR3 nucleotides are TGCGCCAGCAGCTTGGTAACCCACGAGCAGTACTTC. The encoded protein is CASSLVTHEQYF.

V gene TRBV18 combines with J gene TRBJ2-5, with a weak D call TRBD2 (5 bases). CDR3 size: 16 residues. The germline V gene encodes CDR1 KGHSH and CDR2 LQKENI. With 3 bases removed from V and 2 bases from J, the gap between germline ends came to 16 bases. The CDR3 bases are TGTGCCAGCTCACCTCTCGAGGGAGTTGGTCAAGAGACCCAGTACTTC. As protein: CASSPLEGVGQETQYF.

For this clone: At one boundary the junction diverges from the germline segment, which might be a read error. The rearrangement joins TRBV19 to TRBJ1-3; 8 bases are a match to TRBD1. Germline CDR1 LNHDA, CDR2 SQIVND (reference sequence). The CDR3 loop spans 15 amino acids. The CDR3 nucleotides read TGTGCCACTAGTGACCCGGACAGGGAGGGAAACACCATATATTTT. Encoded protein: CATSDPDREGNTIYF.